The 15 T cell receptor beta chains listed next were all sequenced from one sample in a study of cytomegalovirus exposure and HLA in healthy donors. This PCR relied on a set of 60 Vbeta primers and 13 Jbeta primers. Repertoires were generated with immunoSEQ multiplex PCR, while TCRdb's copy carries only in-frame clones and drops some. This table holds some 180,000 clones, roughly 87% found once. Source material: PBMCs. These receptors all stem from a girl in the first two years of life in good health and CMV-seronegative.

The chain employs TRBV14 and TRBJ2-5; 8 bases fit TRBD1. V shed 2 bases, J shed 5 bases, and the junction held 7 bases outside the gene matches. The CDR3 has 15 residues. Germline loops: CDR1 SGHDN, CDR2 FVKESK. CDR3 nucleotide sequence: TGTGCCAGCAGCCAACCCAGGACAGGGTGGGAGACCCAGTACTTC. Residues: CASSQPRTGWETQYF.

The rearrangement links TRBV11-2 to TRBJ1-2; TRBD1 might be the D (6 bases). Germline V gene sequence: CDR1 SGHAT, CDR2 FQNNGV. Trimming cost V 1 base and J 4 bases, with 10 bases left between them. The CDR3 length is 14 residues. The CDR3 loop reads CASSLVDSGYGYTF. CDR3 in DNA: TGTGCCAGCAGCTTAGTGGACAGTGGCTATGGCTACACCTTC.

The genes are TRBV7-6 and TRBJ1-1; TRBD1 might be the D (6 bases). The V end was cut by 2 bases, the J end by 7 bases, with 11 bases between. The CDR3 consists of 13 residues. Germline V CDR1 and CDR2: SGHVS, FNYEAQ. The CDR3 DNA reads TGTGCCAGCAGCTTATCGACCAGGGGTGAAGCTTTCTTT. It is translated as CASSLSTRGEAFF.

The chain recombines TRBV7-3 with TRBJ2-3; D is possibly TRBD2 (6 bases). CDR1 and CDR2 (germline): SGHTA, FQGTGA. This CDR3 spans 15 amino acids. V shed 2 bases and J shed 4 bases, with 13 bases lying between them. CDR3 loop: CASSLVGSGSDTQYF. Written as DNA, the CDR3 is TGTGCCAGCAGCTTAGTGGGAAGCGGGTCAGATACGCAGTATTTT.

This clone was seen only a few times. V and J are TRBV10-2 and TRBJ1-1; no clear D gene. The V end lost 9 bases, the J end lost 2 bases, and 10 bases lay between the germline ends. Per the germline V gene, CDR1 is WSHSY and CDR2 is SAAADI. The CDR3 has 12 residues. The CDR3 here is CASWAANTEAFF. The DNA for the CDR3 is TGCGCCAGTTGGGCCGCTAACACTGAAGCTTTCTTT.

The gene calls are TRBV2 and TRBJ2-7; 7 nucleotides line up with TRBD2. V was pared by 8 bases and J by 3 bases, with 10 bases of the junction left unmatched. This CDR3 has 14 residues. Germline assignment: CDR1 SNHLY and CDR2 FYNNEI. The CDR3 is CASLFGGEGYEQYF. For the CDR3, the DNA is TGTGCCAGCCTCTTTGGAGGGGAGGGCTACGAGCAGTACTTC.

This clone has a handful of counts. Written as DNA, the CDR3 is TGCGCCAGCAGCCAACAGGCAGGGGCCCAGTACTTC. It translates to CASSQQAGAQYF. This chain links TRBV4-1 with TRBJ2-5, with TRBD1 as a possible D gene (6 bases). V gave up 2 bases and J gave up 9 bases, with 10 bases separating them. The length of the CDR3 is 12 residues. Germline lookup yields CDR1 MGHRA and CDR2 YSYEKL.

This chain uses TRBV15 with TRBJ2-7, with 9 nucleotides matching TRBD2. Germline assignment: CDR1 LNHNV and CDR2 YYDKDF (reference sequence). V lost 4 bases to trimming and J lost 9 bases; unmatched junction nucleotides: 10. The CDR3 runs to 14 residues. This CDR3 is CATSTRLAVSRQYF. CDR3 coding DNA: TGTGCCACCAGCACAAGACTAGCGGTTTCAAGGCAGTACTTC.

Here the CDR3 reads CAWSGRRGSSYEQYF. DNA of the CDR3: TGTGCCTGGAGTGGGAGGAGGGGAAGCTCCTACGAGCAGTACTTC. The V and J genes are TRBV30 and TRBJ2-7; D is perhaps TRBD2 (6 bases). The V gene lost 1 base and the J gene lost 0 bases, with 13 bases spanning the gap. CDR3 length: 15 residues. Looked up from germline, CDR1 is GTSNPN and CDR2 is SVGIG (reference sequence).

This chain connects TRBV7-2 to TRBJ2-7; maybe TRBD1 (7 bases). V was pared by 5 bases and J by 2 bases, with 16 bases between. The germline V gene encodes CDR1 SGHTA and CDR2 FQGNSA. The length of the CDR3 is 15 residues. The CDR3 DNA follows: TGTGCCAGCAGCCTCAGGGGGGCTTGGGCCTACGAGCAGTACTTC. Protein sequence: CASSLRGAWAYEQYF. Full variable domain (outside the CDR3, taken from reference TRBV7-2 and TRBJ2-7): GAGVSQSPSNKVTEKGKDVELRCDPISGHTALYWYRQSLGQGLEFLIYFQGNSAPDKSGLPSDRFSAERTGGSVSTLTIQRTQQEDSAVYLCASSLRGAWAYEQYFGPGTRLTVT.

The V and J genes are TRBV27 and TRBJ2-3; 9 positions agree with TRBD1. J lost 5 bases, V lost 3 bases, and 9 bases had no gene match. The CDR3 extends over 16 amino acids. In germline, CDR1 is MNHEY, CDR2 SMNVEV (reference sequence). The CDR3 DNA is TGTGCCAGCAGTTTCAAAACAGGGGGCGCCAGAGATACGCAGTATTTT. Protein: CASSFKTGGARDTQYF.

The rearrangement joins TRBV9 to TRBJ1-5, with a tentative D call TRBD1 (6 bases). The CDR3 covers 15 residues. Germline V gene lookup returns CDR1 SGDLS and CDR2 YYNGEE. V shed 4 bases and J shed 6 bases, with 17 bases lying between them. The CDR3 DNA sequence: TGTGCCAGCAGCTTCAAGATACGAGGGGGTCAGCCCCAGCATTTT. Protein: CASSFKIRGGQPQHF.

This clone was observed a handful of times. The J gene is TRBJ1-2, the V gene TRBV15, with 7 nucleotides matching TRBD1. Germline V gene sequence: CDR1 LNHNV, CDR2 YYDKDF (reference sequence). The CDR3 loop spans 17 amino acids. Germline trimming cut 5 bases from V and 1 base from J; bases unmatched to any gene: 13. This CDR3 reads CATSASRGTDINYGYTF. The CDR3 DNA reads TGTGCCACCAGCGCTTCCAGAGGGACAGACATTAACTATGGCTACACCTTC.

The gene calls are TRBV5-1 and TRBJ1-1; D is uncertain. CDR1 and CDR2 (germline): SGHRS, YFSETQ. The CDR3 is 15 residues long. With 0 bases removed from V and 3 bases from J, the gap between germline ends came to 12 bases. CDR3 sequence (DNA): TGCGCCAGCAGCTTGGTTCCAGATCGCCACACTGAAGCTTTCTTT. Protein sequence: CASSLVPDRHTEAFF.

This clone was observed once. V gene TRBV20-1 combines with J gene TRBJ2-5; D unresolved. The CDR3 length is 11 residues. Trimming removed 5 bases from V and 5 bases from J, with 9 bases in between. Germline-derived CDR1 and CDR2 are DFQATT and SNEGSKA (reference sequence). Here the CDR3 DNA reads TGCAGTGCTGGCCCTTGGGAGACCCAGTACTTC. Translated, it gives CSAGPWETQYF.